This TCR beta chain was found in a study of T cell repertoires in cytomegalovirus infection. Study summary: An indication of both CMV infection and matching HLA type came from public TCR beta signatures.

Broader study findings: HLA-C-restricted CMV clonotypes gave the most frequent clonotype in two of eight donors.

CDR3 length: 17 residues. With V trimmed by 2 bases and J by 1 base, 10 bases remained unmatched. TCRdb recomputed calls from the reads with MiXCR, one row per CDR3 protein. Of about 180,000 distinct CDR3 sequences in the sample, approximately 15% are singletons; the top ten hold roughly 30%. In regard to this clonotype: What it binds is unknown.

The genes are TRBV12-3 or TRBV12-4 and TRBJ2-5; 7 bases map to TRBD2. The sequenced material came from PBMCs. This receptor was taken from a human donor in good health (CMV status not recorded). Some clones in this sample may be carry-over from other donors' samples. The chain's CDR3 is CASSLSTTSRSQETQYF. CDR3 DNA: TGTGCCAGCAGTTTATCCACGACTAGCAGATCCCAAGAGACCCAGTACTTC.